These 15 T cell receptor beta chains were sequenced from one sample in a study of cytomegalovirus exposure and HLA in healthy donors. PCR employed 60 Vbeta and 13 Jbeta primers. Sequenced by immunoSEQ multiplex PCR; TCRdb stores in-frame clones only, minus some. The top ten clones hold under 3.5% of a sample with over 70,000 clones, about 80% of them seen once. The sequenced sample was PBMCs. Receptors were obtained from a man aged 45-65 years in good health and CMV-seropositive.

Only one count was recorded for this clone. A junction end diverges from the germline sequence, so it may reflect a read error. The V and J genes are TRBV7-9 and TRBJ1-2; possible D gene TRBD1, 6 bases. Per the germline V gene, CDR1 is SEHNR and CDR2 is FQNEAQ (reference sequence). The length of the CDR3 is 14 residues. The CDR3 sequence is CSSSLVGGALGYTF. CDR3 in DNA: TGTTCCAGCAGCTTAGTAGGGGGGGCGCTGGGCTACACCTTC.

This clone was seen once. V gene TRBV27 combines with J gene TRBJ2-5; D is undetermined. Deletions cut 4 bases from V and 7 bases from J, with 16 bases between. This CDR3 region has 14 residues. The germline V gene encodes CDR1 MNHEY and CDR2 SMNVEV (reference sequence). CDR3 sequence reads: CASSSVVRLGTQYF. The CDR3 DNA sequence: TGTGCCAGCAGTTCCGTCGTACGACTGGGGACCCAGTACTTC.

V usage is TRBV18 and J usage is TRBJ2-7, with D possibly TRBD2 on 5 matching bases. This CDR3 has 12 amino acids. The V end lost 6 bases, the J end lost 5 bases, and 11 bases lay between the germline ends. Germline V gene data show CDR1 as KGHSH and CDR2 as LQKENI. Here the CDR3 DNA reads TGTGCCAGCTCCCCGGGGTCGGACGAGCAGTACTTC. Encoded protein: CASSPGSDEQYF. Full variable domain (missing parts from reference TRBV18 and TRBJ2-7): NAGVMQNPRHLVRRRGQEARLRCSPMKGHSHVYWYRQLPEEGLKFMVYLQKENIIDESGMPKERFSAEFPKEGPSILRIQQVVRGDSAAYFCASSPGSDEQYFGPGTRLTVT.

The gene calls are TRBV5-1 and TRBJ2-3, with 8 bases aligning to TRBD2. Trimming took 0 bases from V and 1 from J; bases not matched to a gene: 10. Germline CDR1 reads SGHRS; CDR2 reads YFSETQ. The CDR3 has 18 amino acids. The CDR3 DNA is TGCGCCAGCAGCTTGGATCGGACGGCGGGAGGTGGCACAGATACGCAGTATTTT. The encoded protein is CASSLDRTAGGGTDTQYF.

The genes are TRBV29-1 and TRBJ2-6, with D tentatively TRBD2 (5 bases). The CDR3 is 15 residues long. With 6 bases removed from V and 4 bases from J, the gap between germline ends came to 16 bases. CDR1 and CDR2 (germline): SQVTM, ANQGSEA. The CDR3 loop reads CSVYFREAGANVLTF. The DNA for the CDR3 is TGCAGCGTCTATTTTCGGGAAGCCGGGGCCAACGTCCTGACTTTC.

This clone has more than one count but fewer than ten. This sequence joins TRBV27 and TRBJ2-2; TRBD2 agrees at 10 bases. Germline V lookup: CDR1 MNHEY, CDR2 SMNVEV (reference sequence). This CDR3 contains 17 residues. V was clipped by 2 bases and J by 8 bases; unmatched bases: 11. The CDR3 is CASSLISGRIVTGELFF. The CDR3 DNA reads TGTGCCAGCAGTTTAATTAGCGGGAGGATCGTTACTGGGGAGCTGTTTTTT.

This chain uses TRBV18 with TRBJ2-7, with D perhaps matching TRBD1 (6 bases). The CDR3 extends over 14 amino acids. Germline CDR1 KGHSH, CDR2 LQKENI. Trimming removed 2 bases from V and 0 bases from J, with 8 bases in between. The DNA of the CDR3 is TGTGCCAGCTCACCAAGAGGGGGCTCCTACGAGCAGTACTTC. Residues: CASSPRGGSYEQYF. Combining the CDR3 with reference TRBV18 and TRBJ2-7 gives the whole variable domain NAGVMQNPRHLVRRRGQEARLRCSPMKGHSHVYWYRQLPEEGLKFMVYLQKENIIDESGMPKERFSAEFPKEGPSILRIQQVVRGDSAAYFCASSPRGGSYEQYFGPGTRLTVT.

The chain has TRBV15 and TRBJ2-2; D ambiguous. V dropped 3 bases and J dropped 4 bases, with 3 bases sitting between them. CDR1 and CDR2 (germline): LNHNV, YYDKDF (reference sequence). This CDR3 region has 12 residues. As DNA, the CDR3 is TGTGCCACCAGCAGCCTCACCGGGGAGCTGTTTTTT. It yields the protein CATSSLTGELFF.

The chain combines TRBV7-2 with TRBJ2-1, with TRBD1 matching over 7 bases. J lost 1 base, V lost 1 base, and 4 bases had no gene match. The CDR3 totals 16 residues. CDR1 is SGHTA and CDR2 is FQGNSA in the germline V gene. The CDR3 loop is CASSLVQGVSYNEQFF. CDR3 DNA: TGTGCCAGCAGCTTAGTCCAGGGGGTATCCTACAATGAGCAGTTCTTC. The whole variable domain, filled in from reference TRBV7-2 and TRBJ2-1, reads GAGVSQSPSNKVTEKGKDVELRCDPISGHTALYWYRQSLGQGLEFLIYFQGNSAPDKSGLPSDRFSAERTGGSVSTLTIQRTQQEDSAVYLCASSLVQGVSYNEQFFGPGTRLTVL.

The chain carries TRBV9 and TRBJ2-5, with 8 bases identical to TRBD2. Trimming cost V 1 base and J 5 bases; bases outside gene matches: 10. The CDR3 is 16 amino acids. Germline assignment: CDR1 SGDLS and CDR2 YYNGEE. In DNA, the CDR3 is TGTGCCAGCAGCGTATCCGGGGGGGATTTTTGGGAGACCCAGTACTTC. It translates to CASSVSGGDFWETQYF. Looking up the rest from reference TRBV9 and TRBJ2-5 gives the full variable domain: DSGVTQTPKHLITATGQRVTLRCSPRSGDLSVYWYQQSLDQGLQFLIQYYNGEERAKGNILERFSAQQFPDLHSELNLSSLELGDSALYFCASSVSGGDFWETQYFGPGTRLLVL.

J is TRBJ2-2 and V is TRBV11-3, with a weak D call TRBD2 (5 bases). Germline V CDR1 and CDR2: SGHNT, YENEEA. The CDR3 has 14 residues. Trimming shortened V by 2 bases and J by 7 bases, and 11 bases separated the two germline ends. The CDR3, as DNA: TGTGCCAGCAGCTTATCGGGAAAGGACGGGGAGCTGTTTTTT. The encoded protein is CASSLSGKDGELFF. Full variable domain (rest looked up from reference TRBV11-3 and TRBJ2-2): EAGVVQSPRYKIIEKKQPVAFWCNPISGHNTLYWYLQNLGQGPELLIRYENEEAVDDSQLPKDRFSAERLKGVDSTLKIQPAELGDSAVYLCASSLSGKDGELFFGEGSRLTVL.

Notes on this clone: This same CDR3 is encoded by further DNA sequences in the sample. CDR3: CASSSRLETPDTQYF. DNA for the CDR3: TGTGCCAGCAGCTCTAGACTAGAAACTCCAGATACGCAGTATTTT. The chain links TRBV11-2 to TRBJ2-3; the D gene is possibly TRBD2 (6 bases). The CDR3 has 15 amino acids. From germline, CDR1 is SGHAT and CDR2 FQNNGV. V shed 4 bases and J shed 4 bases, with 15 bases lying between them.

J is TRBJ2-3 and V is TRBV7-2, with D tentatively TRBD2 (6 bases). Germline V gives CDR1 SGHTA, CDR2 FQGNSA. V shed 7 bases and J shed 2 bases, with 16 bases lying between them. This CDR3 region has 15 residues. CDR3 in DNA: TGTGCCAGCACCAGGGAGCGGAGGGCCACAGATACGCAGTATTTT. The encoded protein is CASTRERRATDTQYF.

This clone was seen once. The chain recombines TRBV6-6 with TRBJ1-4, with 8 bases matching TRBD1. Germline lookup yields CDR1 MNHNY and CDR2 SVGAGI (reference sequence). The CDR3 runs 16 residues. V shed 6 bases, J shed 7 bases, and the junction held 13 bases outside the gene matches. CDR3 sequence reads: CASRLGQGENIEKLFF. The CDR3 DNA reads TGTGCCAGCAGACTAGGACAGGGTGAAAATATTGAAAAACTGTTTTTT.

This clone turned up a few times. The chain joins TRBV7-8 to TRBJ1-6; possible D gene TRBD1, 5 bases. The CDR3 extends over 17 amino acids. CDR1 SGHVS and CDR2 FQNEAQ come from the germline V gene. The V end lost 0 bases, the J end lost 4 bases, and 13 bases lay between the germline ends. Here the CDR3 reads CASSLASGGGYNSPLHF. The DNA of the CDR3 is TGTGCCAGCAGCTTAGCGAGCGGGGGTGGTTATAATTCACCCCTCCACTTT. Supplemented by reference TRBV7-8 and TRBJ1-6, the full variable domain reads GAGVSQSPRYKVAKRGQDVALRCDPISGHVSLFWYQQALGQGPEFLTYFQNEAQLDKSGLPSDRFFAERPEGSVSTLKIQRTQQEDSAVYLCASSLASGGGYNSPLHFGNGTRLTVT.